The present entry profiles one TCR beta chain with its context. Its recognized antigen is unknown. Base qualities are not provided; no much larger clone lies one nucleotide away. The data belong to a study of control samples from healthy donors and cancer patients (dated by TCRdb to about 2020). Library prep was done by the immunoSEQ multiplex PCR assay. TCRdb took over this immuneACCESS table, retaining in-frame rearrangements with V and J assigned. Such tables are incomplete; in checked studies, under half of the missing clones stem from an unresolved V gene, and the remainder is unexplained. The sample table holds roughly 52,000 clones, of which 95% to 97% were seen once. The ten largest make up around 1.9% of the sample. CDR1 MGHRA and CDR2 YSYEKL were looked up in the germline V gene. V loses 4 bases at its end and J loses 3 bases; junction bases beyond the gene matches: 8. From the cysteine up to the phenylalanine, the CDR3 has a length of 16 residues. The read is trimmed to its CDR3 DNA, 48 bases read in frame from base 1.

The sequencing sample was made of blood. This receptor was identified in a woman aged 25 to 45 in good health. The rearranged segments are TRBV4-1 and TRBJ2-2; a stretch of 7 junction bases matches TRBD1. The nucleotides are TGCGCCAGCAGCCGCGAGACAGGGTCCTACACCGGGGAGCTGTTTTTT. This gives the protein CASSRETGSYTGELFF.